The sequence of this T cell receptor (beta chain) was determined in a study of shared clonotypes between healthy human individuals. Whole-study context: Plates per donor: three CD4 naive, three CD4 memory, two CD8 naive, one CD8 memory. Study-wide results and caveats: Approximately 4.5% was the fraction of naive CD4 clonotypes found shared across a few donors.

The table came from immunoSEQ multiplex PCR; TCRdb's copy has only in-frame clones and leaves some out. The data show under 2,000,000 clones, about 95% seen once. CDR1 is MNHEY and CDR2 is SVGAGI in the germline V gene. The CDR3 is made up of 15 amino acids. V dropped 4 bases and J dropped 0 bases, with 10 bases sitting between them. Cells designated naive CD8 were CD45RO-negative and were positively selected for CCR7, with terminally differentiated effector memory CD45RA+ cells excluded. Regarding this clone: Its target is unknown. This sample includes further DNA sequences coding for the same CDR3.

The TCR sequence derives from a man younger than 30 in good health. Sample: naive CD8+ T cells sorted from blood. The J gene is TRBJ2-1, the V gene TRBV6-5, with a weak D call TRBD1 (6 bases). The CDR3 sequence: CASSSTGSSYNEQFF. The CDR3 bases are TGTGCCAGCAGTTCCACAGGGAGCTCCTACAATGAGCAGTTCTTC.